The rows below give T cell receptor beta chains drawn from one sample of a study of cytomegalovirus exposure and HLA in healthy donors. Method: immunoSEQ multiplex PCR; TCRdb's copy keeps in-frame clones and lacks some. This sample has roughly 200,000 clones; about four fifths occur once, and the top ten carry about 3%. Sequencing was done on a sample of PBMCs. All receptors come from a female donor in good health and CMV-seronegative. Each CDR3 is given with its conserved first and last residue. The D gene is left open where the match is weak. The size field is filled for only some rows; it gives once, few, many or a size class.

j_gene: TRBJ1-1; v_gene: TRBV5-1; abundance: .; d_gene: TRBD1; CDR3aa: CASSMYTGGPHTEAFF; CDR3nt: TGCGCCAGCAGCATGTACACAGGGGGTCCCCACACTGAAGCTTTCTTT
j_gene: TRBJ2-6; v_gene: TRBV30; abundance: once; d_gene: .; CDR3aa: CAWNTGSGANVLTF; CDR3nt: TGTGCCTGGAACACAGGGAGTGGGGCCAACGTCCTGACTTTC
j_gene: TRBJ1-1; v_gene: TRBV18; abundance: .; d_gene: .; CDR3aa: CASSLRNEAFF; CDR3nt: TGTGCCAGCTCACTCAGGAATGAAGCTTTCTTT
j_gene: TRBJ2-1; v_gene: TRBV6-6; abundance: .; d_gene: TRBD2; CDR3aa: CASSHTSGPYNEQFF; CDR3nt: TGTGCCAGCAGTCACACTAGCGGACCCTACAATGAGCAGTTCTTC
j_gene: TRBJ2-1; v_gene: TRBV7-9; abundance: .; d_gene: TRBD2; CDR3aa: CASSQLSGLAGLEQFF; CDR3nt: TGTGCCAGCAGCCAGCTGTCCGGACTAGCGGGATTGGAGCAGTTCTTC
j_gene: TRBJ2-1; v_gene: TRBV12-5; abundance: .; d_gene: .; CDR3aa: CASGLVLGQRSSYNEQFF; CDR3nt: TGTGCTAGTGGTTTGGTTCTAGGCCAAAGGAGCTCCTACAATGAGCAGTTCTTC
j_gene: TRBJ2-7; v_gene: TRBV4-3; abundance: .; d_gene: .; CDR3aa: CASSQEGSGEQYF; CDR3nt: TGCGCCAGCAGCCAAGAAGGGAGCGGCGAGCAGTACTTC
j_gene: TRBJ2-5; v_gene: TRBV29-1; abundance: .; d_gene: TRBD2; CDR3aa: CSAPTAGEETQYF; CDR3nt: TGCAGCGCTCCGACAGCGGGAGAAGAGACCCAGTACTTC
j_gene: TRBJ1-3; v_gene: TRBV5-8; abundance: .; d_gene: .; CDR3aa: CASSLLGRSGNTIYF; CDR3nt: TGTGCCAGCAGCTTGCTTGGCCGCTCTGGAAACACCATATATTTT
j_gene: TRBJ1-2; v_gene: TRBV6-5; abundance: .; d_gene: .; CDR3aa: CASSGQKLGYTF; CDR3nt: TGTGCCAGCAGTGGGCAGAAACTTGGCTACACCTTC
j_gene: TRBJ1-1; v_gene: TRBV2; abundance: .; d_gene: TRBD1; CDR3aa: CASSERGQGYLNTEAFF; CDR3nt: TGTGCCAGCAGTGAAAGGGGACAGGGGTATTTGAACACTGAAGCTTTCTTT
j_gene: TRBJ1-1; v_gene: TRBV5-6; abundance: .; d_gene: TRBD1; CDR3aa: CASSRGMTGTDTEAFF; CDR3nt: TGTGCCAGCAGCAGAGGCATGACAGGGACGGACACTGAAGCTTTCTTT
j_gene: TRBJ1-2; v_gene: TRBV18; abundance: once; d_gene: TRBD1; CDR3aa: CASSPGTGYGGYTF; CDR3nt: TGTGCCAGCTCACCAGGGACAGGGTATGGTGGCTACACCTTC
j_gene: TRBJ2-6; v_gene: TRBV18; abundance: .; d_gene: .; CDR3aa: CASARQFGGANVLTF; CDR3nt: TGTGCCAGCGCGAGGCAGTTCGGTGGGGCCAACGTCCTGACTTTC
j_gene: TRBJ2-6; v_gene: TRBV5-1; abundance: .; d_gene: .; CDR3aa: CASSFEGANVLTF; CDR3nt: TGCGCCAGCAGCTTCGAGGGCGCCAACGTCCTGACTTTC
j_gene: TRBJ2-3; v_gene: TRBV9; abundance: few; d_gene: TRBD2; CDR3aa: CASSVSGRGLDTQYF; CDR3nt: TGTGCCAGCAGCGTAAGCGGGAGGGGTTTAGATACGCAGTATTTT
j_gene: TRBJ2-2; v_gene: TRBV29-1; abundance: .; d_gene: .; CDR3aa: CSVSGQGAGELFF; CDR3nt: TGCAGCGTTTCGGGACAAGGGGCCGGGGAGCTGTTTTTT
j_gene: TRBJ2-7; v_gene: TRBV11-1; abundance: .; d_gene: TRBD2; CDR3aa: CASRASGRHEQYF; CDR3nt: TGTGCTAGCCGAGCTAGCGGGAGGCACGAGCAGTACTTC
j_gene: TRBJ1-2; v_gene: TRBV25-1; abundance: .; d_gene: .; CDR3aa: CASSELGAGFDYGYTF; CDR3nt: TGTGCCAGCAGTGAATTAGGAGCGGGGTTCGACTATGGCTACACCTTC
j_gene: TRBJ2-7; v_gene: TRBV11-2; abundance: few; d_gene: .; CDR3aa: CASSLGGPGYEQYF; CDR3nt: TGTGCCAGCAGCTTAGGCGGGCCGGGATACGAGCAGTACTTC
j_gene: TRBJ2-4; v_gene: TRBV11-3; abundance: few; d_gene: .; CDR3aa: CASSPGSGSDIQYF; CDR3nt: TGTGCCAGCAGCCCCGGATCAGGGTCCGACATTCAGTACTTC
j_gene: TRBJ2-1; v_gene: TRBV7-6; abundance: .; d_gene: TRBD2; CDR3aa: CASSLGLAIEQFF; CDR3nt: TGTGCCAGCAGCTTAGGACTAGCTATTGAGCAGTTCTTC
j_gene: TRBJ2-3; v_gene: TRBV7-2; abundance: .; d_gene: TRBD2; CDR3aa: CASSRTLAASTDTQYF; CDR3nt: TGTGCCAGCAGTCGCACTCTAGCGGCTAGCACAGATACGCAGTATTTT
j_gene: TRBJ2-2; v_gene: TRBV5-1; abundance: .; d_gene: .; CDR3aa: CASSWGGQTGELFF; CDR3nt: TGCGCCAGCAGCTGGGGGGGGCAGACCGGGGAGCTGTTTTTT
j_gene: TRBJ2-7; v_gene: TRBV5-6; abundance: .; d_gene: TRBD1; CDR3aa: CASSLGQGRVYEQYF; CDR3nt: TGTGCCAGCAGCCTCGGACAGGGACGGGTTTACGAGCAGTACTTC
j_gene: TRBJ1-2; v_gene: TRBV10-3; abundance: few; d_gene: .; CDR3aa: CAISEGTAINYGYTF; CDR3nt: TGTGCCATCAGTGAAGGGACTGCAATTAACTATGGCTACACCTTC
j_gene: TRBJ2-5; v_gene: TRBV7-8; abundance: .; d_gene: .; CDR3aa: CASSLEGRGETQYF; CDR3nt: TGTGCCAGCAGCTTAGAAGGAAGGGGGGAGACCCAGTACTTC
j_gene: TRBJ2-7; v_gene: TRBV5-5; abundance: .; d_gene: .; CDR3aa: CASSFEGGGPYEQYF; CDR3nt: TGTGCCAGCAGCTTTGAGGGGGGGGGTCCCTACGAGCAGTACTTC